The entry below describes one T cell receptor (beta chain). Its antigen is still unknown. The data belong to a study of OX40 agonist ivuxolimab in advanced cancers. Looking at the study overall: Earlier treatment with anti-PD-1, anti-PD-L1 or anti-CTLA-4 was permitted, and approximately 38% had received some.

Study results and limitations: Low normalized T-cell clonal expansion also characterized some of the nonresponders. In general, CD8+ T cells held more expanded clones than CD4+ did, on average.

The CDR3 is made up of 17 amino acids. With V trimmed by 3 bases and J by 7 bases, 15 bases remained unmatched. Germline CDR1 SGHAT, CDR2 FQNNGV. Here immunoSEQ multiplex PCR was the method, and the copy in TCRdb shows in-frame clones only, minus some. This sample has under 95,000 clones; roughly nine tenths occur once, and the top ten carry under 1.5%. The sample in question was CD4+ or CD8+ T cells sorted from blood, obtained in a trial of the OX40 agonist ivuxolimab. The rearrangement uses TRBV11-2 and TRBJ1-1, with 9 nucleotides matching TRBD1. This clonotype was obtained from an adult with an advanced solid tumor such as melanoma, head and neck, liver or kidney cancer. CDR3 amino acids: CASSFSPGQGFWVEAFF. Written as DNA, the CDR3 is TGTGCCAGCAGCTTTTCCCCGGGACAGGGCTTTTGGGTTGAAGCTTTCTTT. The whole variable domain, filled in from reference TRBV11-2 and TRBJ1-1, reads EAGVAQSPRYKIIEKRQSVAFWCNPISGHATLYWYQQILGQGPKLLIQFQNNGVVDDSQLPKDRFSAERLKGVDSTLKIQPAKLEDSAVYLCASSFSPGQGFWVEAFFGQGTRLTVV.